These 5 T cell receptor beta chains were sequenced from one sample in a study of cytomegalovirus exposure and HLA in healthy donors. PCR was performed using 60 Vbeta and 13 Jbeta primers. This table comes from immunoSEQ multiplex PCR, and its TCRdb copy is limited to in-frame clones, with some not included. Of 170,000 or so clones in the sample, around three quarters were seen once. Sample: PBMCs. The receptors stem from a man aged 35-49 years in good health and CMV-seronegative.

The chain links TRBV5-1 to TRBJ1-1, with a tentative D call TRBD1 (6 bases). Trimming stripped 5 bases from V and 11 bases from J, with 16 bases between. From germline, CDR1 is SGHRS and CDR2 YFSETQ. This CDR3 contains 12 residues. The CDR3 sequence is CASSLNRVQAFF. The CDR3 DNA is TGCGCCAGCAGTCTCAACAGGGTACAGGCTTTCTTT. Full variable domain (outside the CDR3, taken from reference TRBV5-1 and TRBJ1-1): KAGVTQTPRYLIKTRGQQVTLSCSPISGHRSVSWYQQTPGQGLQFLFEYFSETQRNKGNFPGRFSGRQFSNSRSEMNVSTLELGDSALYLCASSLNRVQAFFGQGTRLTVV.

V and J are TRBV11-1 and TRBJ2-3; TRBD2 aligns across 8 bases. This CDR3 spans 18 amino acids. Losses at the gene ends were 5 bases for V and 4 bases for J; bases not matched to a gene: 17. The V gene's germline CDR1 is SGHAT and CDR2 FQDESV (reference sequence). The CDR3 reads CASSRYQTSVQTSDTQYF. CDR3 nucleotides: TGTGCCAGCAGCCGATATCAGACTAGCGTTCAAACCTCAGATACGCAGTATTTT.

The V call is TRBV29-1, the J call TRBJ2-1; possible D gene TRBD2, 5 bases. V was shortened by 7 bases and J by 7 bases, with 8 bases between the two germline ends. Looked up from germline, CDR1 is SQVTM and CDR2 is ANQGSEA. This CDR3 has 10 residues. The CDR3 sequence: CSAGVNEQFF. The CDR3 DNA is TGCAGCGCCGGGGTAAATGAGCAGTTCTTC.

This chain uses TRBV6-1 with TRBJ1-2; 7 bases align to TRBD1. This CDR3 region has 15 residues. Germline CDR1 reads MNHNS; CDR2 reads SASEGT. J was trimmed by 0 bases and V by 7 bases; bases with no gene match: 8. CDR3 sequence reads: CASNKGDSTNYGYTF. In nucleotides, the CDR3 is TGTGCCAGCAACAAAGGGGACAGTACTAACTATGGCTACACCTTC.

This clone was detected only once. This chain connects TRBV9 to TRBJ2-3; 7 bases agree with TRBD2. Unmatched junction bases numbered 6, after V lost 0 bases and J lost 2 bases. This CDR3 has 16 residues. Per germline, CDR1 SGDLS and CDR2 YYNGEE. The CDR3 loop reads CASSVGSGRFTDTQYF. DNA for the CDR3: TGTGCCAGCAGCGTAGGTAGCGGGCGATTCACAGATACGCAGTATTTT.